This T cell receptor (beta chain) was observed in a study of Graves' ophthalmopathy and Graves' hyperthyroidism. Trimming removed 9 bases at V and 6 bases at J, with 19 bases between. Germline CDR1 reads SGDLS; CDR2 reads YYNGEE. The CDR3 covers 13 residues. Study-wide points: In blood, most expanded thyroid clonotypes above 0.001 frequency were also detected.

Hyperthyroidism patients were newly diagnosed, ill under 2 months, and aged 18 to 65 years. Clinical symptoms, serum thyroxine, TRAb, thyroid ultrasound and orbital computed tomography were relied on for diagnosis. Beta-chain TCR CDR3 regions were amplified from RNA transcripts. An initial RT-PCR round employing HTBI primers preceded a second-round multiplex PCR. TCRdb reprocessed the multiplex PCR reads via MiXCR and lists one record per CDR3 protein. The table has around 1.1 million distinct CDR3 sequences, about 40% seen once. This clonotype has a handful of counts. Its antigen is not identified. The origin of this receptor is an adult man with Graves' hyperthyroidism. The rearrangement uses TRBV9 and TRBJ2-7; D is possibly TRBD1 or TRBD2 (6 bases each). The sample was peripheral blood or thyroid tissue (not recorded which). CDR3 sequence reads: CAIHPGGFAEQYF. CDR3 bases: TGTGCCATCCACCCCGGGGGCTTCGCCGAGCAGTACTTC.